The clone carrying this TCR beta chain was found many times. CDR3 length: 15 amino acids. Germline V gene lookup returns CDR1 LGHDT and CDR2 YNNKEL (reference sequence). The V end lost 4 bases, the J end lost 2 bases, and 14 bases lay between the germline ends. This sample is part of a study of T-cell reconstitution after alpha-beta-depleted transplantation in children. Using unique molecular identifiers, the investigators prepared the TCRbeta library. TCRdb re-called the PCR reads through MiXCR, storing one row per CDR3 protein. The data show roughly 300,000 distinct CDR3 sequences, 10% to 13% seen once.

Sequenced material: PBMCs from the stem cell graft donor, taken from the stem cell graft. The receptor comes from a human donor who donated a stem cell graft to a child with acute lymphoblastic leukemia. The rearrangement uses TRBV3-1 and TRBJ1-1; tentative D call: TRBD1 (5 bases). For the CDR3, the DNA is TGTGCCAGCAGCCGACGGGAAGGGACTAACACTGAAGCTTTCTTT. It codes for CASSRREGTNTEAFF.